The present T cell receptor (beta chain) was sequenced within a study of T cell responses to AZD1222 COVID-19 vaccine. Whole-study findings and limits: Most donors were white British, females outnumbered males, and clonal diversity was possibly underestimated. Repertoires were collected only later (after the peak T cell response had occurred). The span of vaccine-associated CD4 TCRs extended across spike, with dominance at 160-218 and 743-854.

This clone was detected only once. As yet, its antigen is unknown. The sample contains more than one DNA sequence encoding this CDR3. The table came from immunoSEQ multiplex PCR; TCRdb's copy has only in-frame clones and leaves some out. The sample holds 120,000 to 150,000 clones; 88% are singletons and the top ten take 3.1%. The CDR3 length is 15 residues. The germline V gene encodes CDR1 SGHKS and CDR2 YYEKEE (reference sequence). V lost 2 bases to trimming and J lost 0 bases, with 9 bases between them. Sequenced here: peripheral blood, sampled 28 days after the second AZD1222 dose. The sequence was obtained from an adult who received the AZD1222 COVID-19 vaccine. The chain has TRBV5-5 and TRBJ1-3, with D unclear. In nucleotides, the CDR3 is TGTGCCAGCAGCTTTTCGACGGACTCTGGAAACACCATATATTTT. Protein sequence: CASSFSTDSGNTIYF.